The clone carrying this TCR beta chain was detected ten times or more. What it recognizes is unknown. The CDR3 has 13 amino acids. CDR1 and CDR2 from the germline V gene are DFQATT and SNEGSKA (reference sequence). V was clipped by 2 bases and J by 2 bases, with 7 bases between them. Individually, TCR cDNA molecules were each labelled with a unique molecular identifier. MiXCR, applied by TCRdb to the 5' RACE reads, yields one record per CDR3 protein. The data contain about 100,000 distinct CDR3 sequences, around 4.8% of them singletons. Specified time point: sample taken at primary tumor resection. Extraction of whole RNA from tumor, nontumor lung or frozen PBMC preceded unsorted sequencing. The data originate from a study of spatial heterogeneity in lung cancer. Notes on the study in general: Mutation counts in tumors were tracked by counts of expanded intratumoral alpha and beta TCRs.

The sample was lung tumor tissue, taken at surgery. This clonotype originated in a male donor with early-stage non-small cell lung cancer. The chain recombines TRBV20-1 with TRBJ2-1; D is possibly TRBD2 (5 bases). CDR3 residues: CSARLAAYNEQFF. The CDR3 region has the DNA TGCAGTGCTAGACTAGCAGCCTACAATGAGCAGTTCTTC.